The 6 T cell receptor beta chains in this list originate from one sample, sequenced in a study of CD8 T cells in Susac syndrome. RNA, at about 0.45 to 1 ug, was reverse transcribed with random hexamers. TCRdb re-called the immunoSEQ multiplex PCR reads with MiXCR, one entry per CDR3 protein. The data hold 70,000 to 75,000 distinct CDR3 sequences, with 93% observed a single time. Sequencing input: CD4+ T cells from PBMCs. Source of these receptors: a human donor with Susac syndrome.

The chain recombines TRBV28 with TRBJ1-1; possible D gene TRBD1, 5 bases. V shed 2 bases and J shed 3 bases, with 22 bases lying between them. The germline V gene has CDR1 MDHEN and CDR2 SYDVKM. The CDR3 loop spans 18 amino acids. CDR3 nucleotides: TGTGCCAGCAGTTTACTTCCACTCACGCGGGGGGAGGACACTGAAGCTTTCTTT. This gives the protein CASSLLPLTRGEDTEAFF. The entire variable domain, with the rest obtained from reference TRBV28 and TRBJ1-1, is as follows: DVKVTQSSRYLVKRTGEKVFLECVQDMDHENMFWYRQDPGLGLRLIYFSYDVKMKEKGDIPEGYSVSREKKERFSLILESASTNQTSMYLCASSLLPLTRGEDTEAFFGQGTRLTVV.

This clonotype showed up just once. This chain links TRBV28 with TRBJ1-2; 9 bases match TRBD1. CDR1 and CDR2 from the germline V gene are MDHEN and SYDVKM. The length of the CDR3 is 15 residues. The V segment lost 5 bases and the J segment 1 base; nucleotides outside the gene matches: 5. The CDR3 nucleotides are TGTGCCAGCAGTATGCCGGGACAGGGTAACTATGGCTACACCTTC. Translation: CASSMPGQGNYGYTF.

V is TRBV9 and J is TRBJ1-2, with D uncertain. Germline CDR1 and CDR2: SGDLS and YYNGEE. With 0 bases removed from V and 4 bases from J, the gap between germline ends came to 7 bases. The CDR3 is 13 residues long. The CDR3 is CASSVEQFYGYTF. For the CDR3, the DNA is TGTGCCAGCAGCGTAGAACAGTTCTATGGCTACACCTTC.

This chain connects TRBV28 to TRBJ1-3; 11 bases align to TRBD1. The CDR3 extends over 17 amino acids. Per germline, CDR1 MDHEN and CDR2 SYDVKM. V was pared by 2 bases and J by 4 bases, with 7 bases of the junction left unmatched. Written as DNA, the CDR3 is TGTGCCAGCAGTTTACCCCGGGACAGGGGGGAAGGAAACACCATATATTTT. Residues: CASSLPRDRGEGNTIYF.

CDR3 in amino acids: CASSLQGADTGELFF. The CDR3 DNA reads TGTGCCAGCTCACTTCAGGGGGCCGACACCGGGGAGCTGTTTTTT. The chain recombines TRBV18 with TRBJ2-2; TRBD1 agrees at 8 bases. Germline V gene sequence: CDR1 KGHSH, CDR2 LQKENI. Trimming cost V 4 bases and J 3 bases; bases outside gene matches: 4. The CDR3 consists of 15 residues.

The CDR3 is CASSLLSSVQAYGYTF. The CDR3 DNA reads as TGTGCCAGCAGTTTATTATCTTCTGTCCAGGCCTATGGCTACACCTTC. This chain uses TRBV27 with TRBJ1-2; D uncertain. V was shortened by 1 base and J by 4 bases, with 16 bases between the two germline ends. This CDR3 comprises 16 residues. Germline-derived CDR1 and CDR2 are MNHEY and SMNVEV (reference sequence).